This is a list of T cell receptor beta chains from one sample in a study of T cell responses to AZD1222 COVID-19 vaccine. Sequenced by immunoSEQ multiplex PCR; TCRdb stores in-frame clones only, minus some. The repertoire holds 80,000 or so clones, with about 85% as singletons. The sample here was peripheral blood, taken on day 0 of AZD1222 vaccination. These TCRs come from an adult in good health. Both conserved end residues are part of each CDR3. D genes are given only for firm matches. Clone size is shown for a subset of rows, as once, few, many or a class of expanded clone.

J,length,V,size,D,DNA,CDR3
TRBJ1-1,14,TRBV7-2,NA,NA,TGTGCCAGCAGCTTATTCGGCGGGGGCACTGAAGCTTTCTTT,CASSLFGGGTEAFF
TRBJ2-5,13,TRBV5-1,NA,NA,TGCGCCAGCAGCTTGGACTGGGGTGGGACCCAGTACTTC,CASSLDWGGTQYF
TRBJ1-1,12,TRBV6-5,NA,TRBD1,TGTGCCAGCACTCTCCAGGGGGCCGAAGCTTTCTTT,CASTLQGAEAFF
TRBJ1-1,15,TRBV30,NA,TRBD1,TGTGCCGGGACTCCAGAGGCGCAGGGGGAAACTGAAGCTTTCTTT,CAGTPEAQGETEAFF
TRBJ1-2,13,TRBV19,NA,NA,TGTGCCAGTAGCTCCCCTCGGGGGCTGAGCGACACCTTC,CASSSPRGLSDTF
TRBJ1-6,16,TRBV7-9,NA,NA,TGTGCCAGCACCGGGGAGGGGGGACGGAATAATTCACCCCTCCACTTT,CASTGEGGRNNSPLHF
TRBJ1-5,17,TRBV14,NA,NA,TGTGCCAGCAGCCGGGGATCGGCGACAGATAGCAATCAGCCCCAGCATTTT,CASSRGSATDSNQPQHF
TRBJ1-5,14,TRBV5-6,NA,TRBD1,TGTGCCAGCAGCTACAGGGGGACCAATCAGCCCCAGCATTTT,CASSYRGTNQPQHF
TRBJ1-1,16,TRBV19,NA,TRBD1,TGTGCCAGTAGTATAGTCGGGACAGGCCGCACGACTGAAGCTTTCTTT,CASSIVGTGRTTEAFF
TRBJ2-1,13,TRBV12-3/TRBV12-4,few,NA,TGTGCCAGCAGTTTAATCACCCTGGAGGAGCAGTTCTTC,CASSLITLEEQFF
TRBJ1-4,13,TRBV29-1,NA,TRBD1,TGCAGCGTTGAGGGGACAGGGCGCCGTGGGCTGTTTTTT,CSVEGTGRRGLFF
TRBJ1-1,11,TRBV5-1,NA,NA,TGCGCCAGCAGCTTGGCTAAAGTAGCTTTCTTT,CASSLAKVAFF
TRBJ1-1,15,TRBV10-3,NA,NA,TGTGCCATCAGTGAGTTTGGGGGCGCCGGGACTGAAGCTTTCTTT,CAISEFGGAGTEAFF
TRBJ1-4,14,TRBV5-1,NA,TRBD1,TGCGCCAGCAGCCCGACAGGGACTAATGAAAAACTGTTTTTT,CASSPTGTNEKLFF
TRBJ2-2,15,TRBV5-4,NA,NA,TGTGCCAGCAGCTTGTCGCCCAGTTTCACCGGGGAGCTGTTTTTT,CASSLSPSFTGELFF
TRBJ2-1,12,TRBV6-5,NA,NA,TGTGCCAGCAGACAGGGCTTCAATGAGCAGTTCTTC,CASRQGFNEQFF
TRBJ1-2,14,TRBV6-5,NA,TRBD1,TGTGCCAGCAGACGACAGGGTGAGAGGAATGGCTACACCTTC,CASRRQGERNGYTF
TRBJ2-2,16,TRBV10-3,NA,NA,TGTGCCATCTCGAGTACACTACTAGCGAACACCGGGGAGCTGTTTTTT,CAISSTLLANTGELFF
TRBJ1-1,14,TRBV2,NA,NA,TGTGCCAGCATTCTACAGGGAGTAGGAACTGAAGCTTTCTTT,CASILQGVGTEAFF
TRBJ2-1,14,TRBV6-5,once,NA,TGTGCCAGCAAGGGCGGGAACTCGAAGAGTGAGCAGTTCTTC,CASKGGNSKSEQFF
TRBJ2-2,12,TRBV12-3/TRBV12-4,NA,NA,TGTGCCAGCAGCGAGAACACCGGGGAGCTGTTTTTT,CASSENTGELFF
TRBJ2-1,16,TRBV30,NA,TRBD2,TGTGCCTGGAGTGTAAGGCGGGGGGTGGGCACCAATGAGCAGTTCTTC,CAWSVRRGVGTNEQFF
TRBJ1-1,13,TRBV7-9,NA,NA,TGTGCCAGCAGTTTACAGGGGAACACTGAAGCTTTCTTT,CASSLQGNTEAFF
TRBJ2-5,13,TRBV19,NA,NA,TGTGCCAGTAGTATACCGGGAGCGGAGACCCAGTACTTC,CASSIPGAETQYF
TRBJ1-4,16,TRBV18,NA,NA,TGTGCCAGCTCACTCACCCGGGCAGGGGCTAATGAAAAACTGTTTTTT,CASSLTRAGANEKLFF
TRBJ1-5,13,TRBV19,NA,NA,TGTGCCAGTAGTAGGGGGCTGGATCAGCCCCAGCATTTT,CASSRGLDQPQHF
TRBJ1-5,14,TRBV6-5,NA,NA,TGTGCCAGCAGTTCGGAAGGGATCAATCAGCCCCAGCATTTT,CASSSEGINQPQHF
TRBJ1-2,14,TRBV2,NA,NA,TGTGCCAGCAATCTGGACAGAGCTAACTATGGCTACACCTTC,CASNLDRANYGYTF
TRBJ2-3,17,TRBV11-2,NA,TRBD2,TGTGCCAGCAGCTTAGACGGGACTAGCGGCGGGACAGATACGCAGTATTTT,CASSLDGTSGGTDTQYF
TRBJ1-2,14,TRBV2,NA,NA,TGTGCCAGCAGACCCCAGGGGTTTCGTGGAGGCTACACCTTC,CASRPQGFRGGYTF
TRBJ1-2,13,TRBV29-1,NA,NA,TGCAGCGTTGATGGGGGTGGACACTATGGCTACACCTTC,CSVDGGGHYGYTF
TRBJ1-5,14,TRBV7-9,NA,NA,TGTGCCAGCAGCTTACAGGGAGGAAATCAGCCCCAGCATTTT,CASSLQGGNQPQHF
TRBJ2-7,12,TRBV5-1,NA,NA,TGCGCCAGCAGCCTTGGCGAAAGGGAGCAGTACTTC,CASSLGEREQYF
TRBJ1-2,13,TRBV7-8,NA,NA,TGTGCCAGCAGCTTAGGGACCGTCGATGGCTACACCTTC,CASSLGTVDGYTF
TRBJ2-2,15,TRBV24-1,NA,TRBD1,TGTGCCGTGCGGCAGGGGGCGGCGAACACCGGGGAGCTGTTTTTT,CAVRQGAANTGELFF
TRBJ1-4,14,TRBV7-9,NA,TRBD1,TGTGCCAGCAGCCGGACAGGGCTGAATGAAAAACTGTTTTTT,CASSRTGLNEKLFF
TRBJ1-3,15,TRBV6-5,NA,NA,TGTGCCAGCAGTTTCCTGGGAAACTCTGGAAACACCATATATTTT,CASSFLGNSGNTIYF
TRBJ1-5,15,TRBV19,NA,NA,TGTGCCAGTACCGCCGACAATTTTGGCAATCAGCCCCAGCATTTT,CASTADNFGNQPQHF
TRBJ2-7,14,TRBV18,NA,NA,TGTGCCAGCTCGTCGCTGGGTTCTTCCGGCGAGCAGTACTTC,CASSSLGSSGEQYF
TRBJ2-7,11,TRBV12-5,NA,TRBD1,TGTGCTAGTGGGACAGGGGGCGAGCAGTACTTC,CASGTGGEQYF
TRBJ1-4,14,TRBV9,NA,NA,TGTGCCAGCAGCGCCGGGACGGTTAATGAAAAACTGTTTTTT,CASSAGTVNEKLFF
TRBJ2-7,14,TRBV18,NA,TRBD1,TGTGCCAGCTCACCCCGACAGGGGGAGTACGAGCAGTACTTC,CASSPRQGEYEQYF
TRBJ1-1,13,TRBV19,once,TRBD1,TGTGCCAGAAATCGACAGGGAAACACTGAAGCTTTCTTT,CARNRQGNTEAFF
TRBJ1-1,15,TRBV6-5,NA,TRBD1,TGTGCCAGCAGGATCACACAGGGGGCCAACACTGAAGCTTTCTTT,CASRITQGANTEAFF
TRBJ2-1,15,TRBV11-2,NA,TRBD2,TGTGCCAGCAGCTTAGCGGGGACTAGGGCCAATGAGCAGTTCTTC,CASSLAGTRANEQFF
TRBJ2-2,12,TRBV5-1,few,NA,TGCGCCAGCTGGGACCGGGAGGGGGAGCTGTTTTTT,CASWDREGELFF
TRBJ2-2,14,TRBV6-5,NA,NA,TGTGCCAGCAGAAGTGCCTTTAACACCGGGGAGCTGTTTTTT,CASRSAFNTGELFF
TRBJ2-7,15,TRBV28,NA,NA,TGTGCCAGCAGTTCACGGGACATTACTTTGGAAGAGCAGTACTTC,CASSSRDITLEEQYF
TRBJ1-2,14,TRBV3-1/TRBV3-2,NA,NA,TGTGCCAGCAGCAAAAAAACAGCAAACTATGGCTACACCTTC,CASSKKTANYGYTF
TRBJ2-5,14,TRBV10-3,NA,TRBD1,TGTGCCATCAATCCGGGACAGGGGGCTCCGACCCAGTACTTC,CAINPGQGAPTQYF
TRBJ1-1,15,TRBV10-2,NA,NA,TGCGCCAGCAGCGACTCAACCGGGACTGCCGCTGAAGCTTTCTTT,CASSDSTGTAAEAFF
TRBJ2-1,15,TRBV19,once,NA,TGTGCCAGTAGGACTGGTGTAAGCTCCTACAATGAGCAGTTCTTC,CASRTGVSSYNEQFF
TRBJ2-1,15,TRBV5-1,NA,TRBD2,TGCGCCAGCAGCTTCCTAGCGGACTCCTACAATGAGCAGTTCTTC,CASSFLADSYNEQFF
TRBJ1-1,16,TRBV14,NA,NA,TGTGCCAGCAGCCAAGATCGTATAGGGATAAACACTGAAGCTTTCTTT,CASSQDRIGINTEAFF
TRBJ1-3,16,TRBV18,NA,NA,TGTGCCAGCTCACCACGGACTGCCAGCTCTGGAAACACCATATATTTT,CASSPRTASSGNTIYF
TRBJ2-7,13,TRBV30,NA,TRBD1,TGTGCCGCGACCGGGACAGGTACCTACGAGCAGTACTTC,CAATGTGTYEQYF